The 27 T cell receptor beta chains listed next were all sequenced from one sample in a study of blood T cells in healthy people across ages. With a J-beta primer mix and a sample-barcoded 5' primer, a second PCR ran 7 to 11 cycles. TCRdb itself ran the 5' RACE reads through MiXCR, one entry per CDR3 protein. The sample has roughly 1.4 million distinct CDR3 sequences; 59% are singletons. Material: blood. Receptors originate from a man between 18 and 35 years old in good health.

This chain uses TRBV20-1 with TRBJ2-4; D unresolved. Trimming cost V 4 bases and J 0 bases, with 10 bases left between them. The germline CDR1 and CDR2 sequences are DFQATT and SNEGSKA (reference sequence). The CDR3 consists of 14 residues. The CDR3, as DNA: TGCAGTGCTAATTTGAAACTAGCCAAAAACATTCAGTACTTC. Its translation: CSANLKLAKNIQYF.

The genes are TRBV7-2 and TRBJ1-3, with TRBD1 as a possible D gene (5 bases). The CDR3 totals 16 residues. Trimming took 2 bases from V and 0 from J, leaving 11 bases between them. Looked up from germline, CDR1 is SGHTA and CDR2 is FQGNSA. Here the CDR3 reads CASSLQGRLSGNTIYF. The CDR3 DNA reads TGTGCCAGCAGCTTACAGGGCAGACTCTCTGGAAACACCATATATTTT.

The V gene is TRBV3-1, the J gene TRBJ2-7; D not certain. The CDR3 totals 14 residues. V dropped 4 bases and J dropped 4 bases, with 14 bases sitting between them. Germline V gives CDR1 LGHDT, CDR2 YNNKEL (reference sequence). The CDR3 sequence is CASSPIGTDYEQYF. CDR3 sequence (DNA): TGTGCCAGCAGCCCTATCGGCACGGATTACGAGCAGTACTTC.

J is TRBJ2-3 and V is TRBV5-5; D perhaps matches TRBD1 (5 bases). The CDR3 consists of 14 residues. V lost 1 base to trimming and J lost 2 bases, with 8 bases between them. Germline loops: CDR1 SGHKS, CDR2 YYEKEE (reference sequence). The CDR3: CASSLRTHTDTQYF. The DNA for the CDR3 is TGTGCCAGCAGCTTGCGGACACACACAGATACGCAGTATTTT.

The V call is TRBV7-9, the J call TRBJ2-7; D perhaps matches TRBD1 (5 bases). V lost 5 bases, J lost 1 base, and 15 bases lay in between. Germline CDR1 is SEHNR and CDR2 is FQNEAQ (reference sequence). This CDR3 has 15 residues. Written as DNA, the CDR3 is TGTGCCAGCAGCCCTCGCAGGACATCTTCCTACGAGCAGTACTTC. As protein: CASSPRRTSSYEQYF.

The rearrangement uses TRBV4-1 and TRBJ2-5; D is undetermined. This CDR3 contains 15 residues. The ends were cut back, 1 base at V and 3 bases at J, with 12 bases in the middle. Germline lookup yields CDR1 MGHRA and CDR2 YSYEKL. This CDR3 is CASSQGTGVKETQYF. The CDR3 DNA follows: TGCGCCAGCAGCCAAGGAACTGGAGTAAAAGAGACCCAGTACTTC.

This clonotype was seen a few times. As DNA, the CDR3 is TGTGCCAGCAGCTTATTCAAAAACACAGATACGCAGTATTTT. This sequence encodes CASSLFKNTDTQYF. This chain uses TRBV7-2 with TRBJ2-3; D is unresolved. Germline V gives CDR1 SGHTA, CDR2 FQGNSA. This CDR3 contains 14 residues. Trimming removed 2 bases at V and 2 bases at J, with 8 bases between.

V and J are TRBV12-3 or TRBV12-4 and TRBJ1-2; TRBD1 is a possible D gene (6 bases). The CDR3 contains 13 residues. Trimming removed 2 bases at V and 4 bases at J, with 8 bases between. CDR3 nucleotide sequence: TGTGCCAGCAGTTTAAGGGGGATCTATGGCTACACCTTC. It yields the protein CASSLRGIYGYTF.

The chain combines TRBV12-3 or TRBV12-4 with TRBJ2-3; the D gene is possibly TRBD1 (5 bases). The CDR3 is made up of 12 amino acids. V gave up 6 bases and J gave up 10 bases, with 14 bases separating them. The CDR3 coding sequence is TGTGCCAGCAGCGTTACAGGTGATGCGCAGTATTTT. Translated: CASSVTGDAQYF.

The chain joins TRBV4-2 to TRBJ2-2, with 9 bases aligning to TRBD2. CDR3 size: 17 residues. Germline trimming cut 3 bases from V and 15 bases from J; bases unmatched to any gene: 20. Germline V gives CDR1 LGHNA, CDR2 YNFKEQ. The CDR3, as DNA: TGTGCCAGCAGCCACCGGCTAGCGGGACTATCCTTGGGTGAAGTGTTTTTT. Its protein is CASSHRLAGLSLGEVFF.

The genes are TRBV7-2 and TRBJ1-2, with TRBD1 matching over 7 bases. Germline assignment: CDR1 SGHTA and CDR2 FQGNSA. J lost 4 bases, V lost 5 bases, and 10 bases had no gene match. The CDR3 is 15 amino acids. CDR3 DNA: TGTGCCAGCAGCCCCATAACCGGGACAGCCTATGGCTACACCTTC. As protein: CASSPITGTAYGYTF.

The chain is built from TRBV12-3 or TRBV12-4 and TRBJ2-7; D may be TRBD1 or TRBD2 (5 bases each). The CDR3 runs 15 residues. The germline V and J ends were trimmed by 1 base and 2 bases, with 12 bases remaining between them. CDR3 bases: TGTGCCAGCAGTTTAGGACGGGGCAATACCTACGAGCAGTACTTC. Translating gives CASSLGRGNTYEQYF.

The chain has TRBV13 and TRBJ2-1; no clear D gene. This CDR3 is built from 14 residues. Germline CDR1 PRHDT, CDR2 FYEKMQ (reference sequence). Trimming cost V 0 bases and J 6 bases, with 9 bases left between them. As DNA, the CDR3 is TGTGCCAGCAGCTTAGGCCCGAGGATCAATGAGCAGTTCTTC. Translated, it gives CASSLGPRINEQFF. Together with reference TRBV13 and TRBJ2-1, the CDR3 gives the full variable domain: AAGVIQSPRHLIKEKRETATLKCYPIPRHDTVYWYQQGPGQDPQFLISFYEKMQSDKGSIPDRFSAQQFSDYHSELNMSSLELGDSALYFCASSLGPRINEQFFGPGTRLTVL.

This clonotype has only one observation. The chain employs TRBV2 and TRBJ2-3; 10 bases fit TRBD2. Germline assignment: CDR1 SNHLY and CDR2 FYNNEI. The CDR3 runs to 15 residues. The trim removed 8 bases at V and 0 bases at J, leaving 5 bases unmatched. As DNA, the CDR3 is TGTGCCAGCTGGGGACTAGCGCCTAGCACAGATACGCAGTATTTT. Its translation: CASWGLAPSTDTQYF.

CDR3 sequence (DNA): TGTGCCAGCAGCTTAGGACTAGCGGGACCTGGCACAGATACGCAGTATTTT. Translation: CASSLGLAGPGTDTQYF. V is TRBV7-2 and J is TRBJ2-3, with TRBD2 matching 11 bases. Per the germline V gene, CDR1 is SGHTA and CDR2 is FQGNSA. The CDR3 runs 17 residues. V dropped 1 base and J dropped 1; count of bases not matched to a gene: 4.

This clonotype has only one observation. The chain recombines TRBV11-2 with TRBJ1-2; D uncertain. V was trimmed by 5 bases and J by 6 bases, leaving 13 bases between them. CDR1 SGHAT and CDR2 FQNNGV come from the germline V gene. CDR3 length equals 13 residues. CDR3 nucleotides: TGTGCCAGCAGCCTCTATGAAATTGATGGCTACACCTTC. This gives the protein CASSLYEIDGYTF.

V is TRBV20-1 and J is TRBJ2-7; D may be TRBD2 (6 bases). Germline V gene sequence: CDR1 DFQATT, CDR2 SNEGSKA (reference sequence). This CDR3 has 13 amino acids. Trimming took 4 bases from V and 10 from J, leaving 20 bases between them. The CDR3 bases are TGCAGTGCTAAGGACTATACCCCGACAGAACAGTACTTC. Its translation: CSAKDYTPTEQYF.

V gene TRBV28 combines with J gene TRBJ2-7; D gene uncertain. Trimming shortened V by 4 bases and J by 7 bases, and 11 bases separated the two germline ends. Germline CDR1 reads MDHEN; CDR2 reads SYDVKM. This CDR3 contains 12 residues. The CDR3, as DNA: TGTGCCAGCAGTTCATCAGACAATGAGCAGTACTTC. Its protein product is CASSSSDNEQYF.

The chain combines TRBV10-3 with TRBJ2-4, with 7 bases identical to TRBD1. The end of the DNA is better explained by TRBJ2-7, so the J call may be wrong. This CDR3 comprises 15 residues. The germline V gene encodes CDR1 ENHRY and CDR2 SYGVKD. In DNA, the CDR3 is TGTGCCATCAGTGAAATTGGACAGGCTGACTACGAGCAGTACTTC. As protein: CAISEIGQADYEQYF.

This chain connects TRBV25-1 to TRBJ2-4, with TRBD2 matching 14 bases. The germline gives CDR1 MGHDK, CDR2 SYGVNS. Trimming cost V 4 bases and J 7 bases; bases outside gene matches: 9. The CDR3 has 17 amino acids. This CDR3 is CASSASGTSGSRNIQYF. In nucleotides, the CDR3 is TGTGCCAGCAGTGCTTCGGGGACTAGCGGGAGTAGGAACATTCAGTACTTC.

This clonotype was observed a single time. The chain recombines TRBV28 with TRBJ2-5, with TRBD1 matching over 7 bases. The CDR3 has 12 amino acids. The ends lost 7 bases at V and 11 bases at J; junction bases unmatched: 10. Per the germline V gene, CDR1 is MDHEN and CDR2 is SYDVKM. The CDR3 region is CASTPNDREQYF. CDR3 nucleotides: TGTGCCAGCACCCCCAATGACAGGGAGCAGTACTTC.

This clonotype was counted between two and nine times. This sequence joins TRBV5-1 and TRBJ2-3; D is perhaps TRBD2 (6 bases). V lost 2 bases and J 1 base, leaving 8 bases between the germline ends. The CDR3 runs 14 residues. Germline V gene data show CDR1 as SGHRS and CDR2 as YFSETQ. The CDR3, as DNA: TGCGCCAGCAGCTTCGGGACTCGCACAGATACGCAGTATTTT. Translation: CASSFGTRTDTQYF.

The chain joins TRBV6-6 to TRBJ1-6; 7 bases agree with TRBD1. Trimming at V came to 2 bases and at J to 9 bases, leaving 4 bases not matched to a gene. Looked up from germline, CDR1 is MNHNY and CDR2 is SVGAGI (reference sequence). This CDR3 has 14 residues. CDR3 DNA: TGTGCCAGCAGTTACAGGGGGCCGGTTTCACCCCTCCACTTT. The encoded protein is CASSYRGPVSPLHF.

The chain combines TRBV7-2 with TRBJ1-6; 8 nucleotides match TRBD1. This CDR3 is 15 amino acids long. Germline V gene lookup returns CDR1 SGHTA and CDR2 FQGNSA. V lost 1 base to trimming and J lost 9 bases; unmatched junction nucleotides: 5. Here the CDR3 DNA reads TGTGCCAGCAGCTTAGTAGGGACAGGTCTTTCACCCCTCCACTTT. Its protein product is CASSLVGTGLSPLHF.

The chain has TRBV4-3 and TRBJ1-1; D gene uncertain. V gave up 1 base and J gave up 2 bases, with 8 bases separating them. This CDR3 is built from 14 residues. Germline CDR1 LGHNA, CDR2 YSLEER. The CDR3 region has the DNA TGCGCCAGCAGCCAAGTGGCCCGAAACACTGAAGCTTTCTTT. This translates into CASSQVARNTEAFF.

This clonotype was counted only a few times. The J gene is TRBJ2-7, the V gene TRBV29-1; 8 bases align to TRBD2. Germline CDR1 reads SQVTM; CDR2 reads ANQGSEA. V shed 8 bases, J shed 0 bases, and the junction held 9 bases outside the gene matches. This CDR3 region has 14 residues. The CDR3 nucleotides read TGCAGCTTCGCGGGGGGCAACCCCTCCTACGAGCAGTACTTC. Encoded protein: CSFAGGNPSYEQYF.

This clonotype was counted a few times. V and J are TRBV29-1 and TRBJ2-3, with TRBD2 matching over 7 bases. Trimming cost V 5 bases and J 1 base; bases outside gene matches: 12. CDR3 size: 16 residues. CDR1 is SQVTM, CDR2 ANQGSEA, per germline. CDR3 DNA: TGCAGCGTTTTAGGACCAGAGCGGGGCCGCACAGATACGCAGTATTTT. Translating gives CSVLGPERGRTDTQYF.